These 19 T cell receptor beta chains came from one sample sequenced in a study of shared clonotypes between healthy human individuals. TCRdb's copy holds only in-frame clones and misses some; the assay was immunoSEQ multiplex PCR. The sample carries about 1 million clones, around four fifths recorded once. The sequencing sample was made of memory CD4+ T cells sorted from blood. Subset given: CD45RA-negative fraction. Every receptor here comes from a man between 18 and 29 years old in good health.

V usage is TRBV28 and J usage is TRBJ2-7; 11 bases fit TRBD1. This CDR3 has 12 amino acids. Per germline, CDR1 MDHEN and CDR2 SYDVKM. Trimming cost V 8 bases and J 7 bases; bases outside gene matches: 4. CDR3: CASRDRGSEQYF. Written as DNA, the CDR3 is TGTGCCAGCCGGGACAGGGGGTCGGAGCAGTACTTC.

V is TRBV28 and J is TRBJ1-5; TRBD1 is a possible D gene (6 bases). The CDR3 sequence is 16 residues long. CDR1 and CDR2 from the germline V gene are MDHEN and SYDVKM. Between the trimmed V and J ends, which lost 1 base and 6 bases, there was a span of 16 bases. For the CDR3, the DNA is TGTGCCAGCAGTTTATATGGGCCAGGGGTAAGTCAGCCCCAGCATTTT. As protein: CASSLYGPGVSQPQHF.

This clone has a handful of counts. CDR3 coding DNA: TGTGCCAGCTCACCACAGGTCCCTGAAGCTTTCTTT. This codes for CASSPQVPEAFF. The chain is built from TRBV18 and TRBJ1-1; D is unclear. The CDR3 loop spans 12 amino acids. V gave up 1 base and J gave up 6 bases, with 6 bases separating them. CDR1 KGHSH and CDR2 LQKENI come from the germline V gene.

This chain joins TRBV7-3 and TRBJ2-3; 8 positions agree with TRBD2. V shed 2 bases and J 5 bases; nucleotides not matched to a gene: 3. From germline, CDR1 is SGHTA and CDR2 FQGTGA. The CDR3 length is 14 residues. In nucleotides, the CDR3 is TGTGCCAGCAGCTTACGGGGGGGCATAGATACGCAGTATTTT. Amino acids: CASSLRGGIDTQYF.

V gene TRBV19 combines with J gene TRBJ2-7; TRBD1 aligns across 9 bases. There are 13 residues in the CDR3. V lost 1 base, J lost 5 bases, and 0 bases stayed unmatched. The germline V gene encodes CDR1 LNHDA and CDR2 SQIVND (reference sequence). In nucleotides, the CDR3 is TGTGCCAGTAGTATAGGGGACAGGGACGAGCAGTACTTC. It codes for CASSIGDRDEQYF.

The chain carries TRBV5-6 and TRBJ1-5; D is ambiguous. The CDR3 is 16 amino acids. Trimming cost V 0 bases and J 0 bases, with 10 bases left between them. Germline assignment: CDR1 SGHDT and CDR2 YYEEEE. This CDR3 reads CASSLAGFLSNQPQHF. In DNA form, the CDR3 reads TGTGCCAGCAGCTTGGCCGGGTTCCTTAGCAATCAGCCCCAGCATTTT. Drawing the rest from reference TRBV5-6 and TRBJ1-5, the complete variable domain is DAGVTQSPTHLIKTRGQQVTLRCSPKSGHDTVSWYQQALGQGPQFIFQYYEEEERQRGNFPDRFSGHQFPNYSSELNVNALLLGDSALYLCASSLAGFLSNQPQHFGDGTRLSIL.

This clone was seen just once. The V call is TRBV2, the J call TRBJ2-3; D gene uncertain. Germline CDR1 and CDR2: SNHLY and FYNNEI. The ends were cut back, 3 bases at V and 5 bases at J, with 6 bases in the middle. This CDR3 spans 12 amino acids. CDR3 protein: CASSERRDTQYF. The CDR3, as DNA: TGTGCCAGCAGTGAGAGGAGAGATACGCAGTATTTT.

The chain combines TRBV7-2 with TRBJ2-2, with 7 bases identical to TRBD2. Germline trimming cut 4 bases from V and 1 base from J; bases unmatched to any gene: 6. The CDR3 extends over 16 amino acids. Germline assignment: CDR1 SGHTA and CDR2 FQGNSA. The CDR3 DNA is TGTGCCAGCAGCTCCCAGCGGGGCCTGAACACCGGGGAGCTGTTTTTT. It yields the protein CASSSQRGLNTGELFF.

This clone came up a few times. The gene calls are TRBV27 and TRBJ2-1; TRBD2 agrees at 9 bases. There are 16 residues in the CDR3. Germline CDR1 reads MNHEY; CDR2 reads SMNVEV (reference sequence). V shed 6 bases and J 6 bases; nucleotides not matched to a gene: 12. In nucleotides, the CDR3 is TGTGCCAGCAGAACCGGGACTAGCAGTAGCTTCAATGAGCAGTTCTTC. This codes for CASRTGTSSSFNEQFF.

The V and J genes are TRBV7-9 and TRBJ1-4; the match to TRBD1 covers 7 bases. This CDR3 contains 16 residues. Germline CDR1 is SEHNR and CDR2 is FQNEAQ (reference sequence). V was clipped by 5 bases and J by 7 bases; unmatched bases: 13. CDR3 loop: CASSRIAGGGGEKLFF. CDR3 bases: TGTGCCAGCAGCCGAATAGCAGGGGGAGGAGGTGAAAAACTGTTTTTT.

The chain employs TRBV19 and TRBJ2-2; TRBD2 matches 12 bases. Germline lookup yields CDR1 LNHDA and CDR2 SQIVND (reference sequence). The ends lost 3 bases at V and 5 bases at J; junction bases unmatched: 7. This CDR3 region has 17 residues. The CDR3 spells CASSMRLAGGPTGELFF. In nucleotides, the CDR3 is TGTGCCAGTAGTATGCGGCTAGCGGGAGGGCCAACCGGGGAGCTGTTTTTT.

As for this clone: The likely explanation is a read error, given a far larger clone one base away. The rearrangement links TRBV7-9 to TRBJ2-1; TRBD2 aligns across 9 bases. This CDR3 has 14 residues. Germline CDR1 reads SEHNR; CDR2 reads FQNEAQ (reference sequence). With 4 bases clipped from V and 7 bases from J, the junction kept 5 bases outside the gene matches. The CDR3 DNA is TGTGCCAGCAGCTCCAGACTAGCGGTTAATGAGCAGTTCTTC. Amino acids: CASSSRLAVNEQFF.

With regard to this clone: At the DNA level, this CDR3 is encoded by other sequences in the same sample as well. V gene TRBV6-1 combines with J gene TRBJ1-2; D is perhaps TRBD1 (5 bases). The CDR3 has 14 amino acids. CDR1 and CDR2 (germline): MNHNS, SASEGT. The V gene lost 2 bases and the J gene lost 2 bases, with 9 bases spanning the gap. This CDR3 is CASSETGGNYGYTF. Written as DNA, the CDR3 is TGTGCCAGCAGTGAAACGGGGGGGAACTATGGCTACACCTTC.

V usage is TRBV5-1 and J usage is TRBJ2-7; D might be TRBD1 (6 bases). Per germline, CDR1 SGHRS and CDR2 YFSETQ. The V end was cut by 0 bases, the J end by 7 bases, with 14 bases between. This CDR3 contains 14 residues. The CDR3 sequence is CASSLAEQGQEQYF. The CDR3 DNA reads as TGCGCCAGCAGCTTGGCCGAACAGGGTCAAGAGCAGTACTTC.

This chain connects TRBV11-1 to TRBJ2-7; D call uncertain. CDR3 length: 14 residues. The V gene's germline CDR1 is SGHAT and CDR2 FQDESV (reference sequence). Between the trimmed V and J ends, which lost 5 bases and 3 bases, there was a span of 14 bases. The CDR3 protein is CASSPGPEVYEQYF. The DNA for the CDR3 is TGTGCCAGCAGCCCTGGACCCGAGGTCTACGAGCAGTACTTC.

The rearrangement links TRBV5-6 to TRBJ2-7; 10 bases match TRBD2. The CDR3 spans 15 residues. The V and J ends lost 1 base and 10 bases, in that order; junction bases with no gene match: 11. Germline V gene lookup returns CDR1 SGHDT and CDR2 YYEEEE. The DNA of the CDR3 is TGTGCCAGCAGCTTGTTCAGCGGGGGGGCCTTTAGACAGTACTTC. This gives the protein CASSLFSGGAFRQYF. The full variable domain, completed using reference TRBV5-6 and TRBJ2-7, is DAGVTQSPTHLIKTRGQQVTLRCSPKSGHDTVSWYQQALGQGPQFIFQYYEEEERQRGNFPDRFSGHQFPNYSSELNVNALLLGDSALYLCASSLFSGGAFRQYFGPGTRLTVT.

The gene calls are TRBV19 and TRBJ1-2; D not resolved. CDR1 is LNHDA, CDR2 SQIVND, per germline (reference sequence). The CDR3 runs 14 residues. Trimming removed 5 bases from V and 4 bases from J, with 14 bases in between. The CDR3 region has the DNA TGTGCCAGTAGTCGGGCAGAAACCCGCTATGGCTACACCTTC. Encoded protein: CASSRAETRYGYTF.

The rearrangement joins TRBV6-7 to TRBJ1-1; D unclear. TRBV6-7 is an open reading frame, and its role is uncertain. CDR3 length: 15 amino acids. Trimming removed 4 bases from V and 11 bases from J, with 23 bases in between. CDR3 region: CASSFPSRRASRAFF. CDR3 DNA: TGTGCCAGCAGTTTCCCCAGCAGGCGGGCCTCGAGGGCTTTCTTT.

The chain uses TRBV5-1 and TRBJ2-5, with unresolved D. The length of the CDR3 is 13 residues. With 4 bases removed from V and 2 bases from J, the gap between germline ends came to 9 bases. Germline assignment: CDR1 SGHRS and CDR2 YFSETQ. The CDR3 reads CASSRAPQETQYF. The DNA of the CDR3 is TGCGCCAGCAGCCGAGCACCTCAAGAGACCCAGTACTTC.